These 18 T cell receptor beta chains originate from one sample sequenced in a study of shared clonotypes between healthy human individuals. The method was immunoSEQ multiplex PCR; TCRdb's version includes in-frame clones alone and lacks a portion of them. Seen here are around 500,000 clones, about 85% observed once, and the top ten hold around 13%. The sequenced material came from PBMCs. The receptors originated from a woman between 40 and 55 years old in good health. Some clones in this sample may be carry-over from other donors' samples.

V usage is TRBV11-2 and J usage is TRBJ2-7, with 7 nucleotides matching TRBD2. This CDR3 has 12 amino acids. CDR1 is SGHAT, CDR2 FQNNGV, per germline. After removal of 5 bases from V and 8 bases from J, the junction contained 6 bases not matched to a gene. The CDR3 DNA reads TGTGCCAGCAGCGCACGGGGGGACCAGCAGTACTTC. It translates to CASSARGDQQYF. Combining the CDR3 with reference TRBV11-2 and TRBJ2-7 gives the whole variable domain EAGVAQSPRYKIIEKRQSVAFWCNPISGHATLYWYQQILGQGPKLLIQFQNNGVVDDSQLPKDRFSAERLKGVDSTLKIQPAKLEDSAVYLCASSARGDQQYFGPGTRLTVT.

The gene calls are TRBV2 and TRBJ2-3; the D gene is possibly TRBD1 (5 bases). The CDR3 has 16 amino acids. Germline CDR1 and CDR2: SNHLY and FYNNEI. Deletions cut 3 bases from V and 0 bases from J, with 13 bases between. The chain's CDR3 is CASSDRGQLSTDTQYF. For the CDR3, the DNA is TGTGCCAGCAGTGACCGAGGACAACTTAGCACAGATACGCAGTATTTT.

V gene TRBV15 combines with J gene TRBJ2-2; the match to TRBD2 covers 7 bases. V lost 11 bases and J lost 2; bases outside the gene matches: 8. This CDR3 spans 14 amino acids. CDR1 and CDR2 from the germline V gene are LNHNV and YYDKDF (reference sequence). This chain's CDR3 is CAARIAGNTGELFF. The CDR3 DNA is TGTGCCGCCCGAATAGCGGGCAACACCGGGGAGCTGTTTTTT.

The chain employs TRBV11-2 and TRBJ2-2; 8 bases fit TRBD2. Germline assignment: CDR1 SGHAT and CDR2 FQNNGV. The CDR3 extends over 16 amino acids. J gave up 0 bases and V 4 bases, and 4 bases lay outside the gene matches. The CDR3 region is CASSWSGSANTGELFF. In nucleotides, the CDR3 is TGTGCCAGCAGCTGGAGCGGGAGCGCGAACACCGGGGAGCTGTTTTTT.

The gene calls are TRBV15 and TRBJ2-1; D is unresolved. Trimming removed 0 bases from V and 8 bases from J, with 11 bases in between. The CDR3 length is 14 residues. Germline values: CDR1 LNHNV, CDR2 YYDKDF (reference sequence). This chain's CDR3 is CATSRDRGGDEQFF. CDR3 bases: TGTGCCACCAGCAGAGATCGTGGCGGCGATGAGCAGTTCTTC.

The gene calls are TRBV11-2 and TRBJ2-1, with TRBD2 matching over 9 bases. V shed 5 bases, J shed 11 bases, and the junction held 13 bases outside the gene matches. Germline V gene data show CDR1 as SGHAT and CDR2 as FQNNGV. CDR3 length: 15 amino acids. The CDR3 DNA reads TGTGCCAGCAGCCCCCCGGTTGGGCGGGAGGGGCAGCAGTTCTTC. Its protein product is CASSPPVGREGQQFF.

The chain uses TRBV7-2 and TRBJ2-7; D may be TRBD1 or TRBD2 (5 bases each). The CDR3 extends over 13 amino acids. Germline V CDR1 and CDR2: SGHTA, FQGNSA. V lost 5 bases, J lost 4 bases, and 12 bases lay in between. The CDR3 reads CASSPREGYEQYF. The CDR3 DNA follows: TGTGCCAGCAGCCCTCGCGAGGGGTACGAGCAGTACTTC.

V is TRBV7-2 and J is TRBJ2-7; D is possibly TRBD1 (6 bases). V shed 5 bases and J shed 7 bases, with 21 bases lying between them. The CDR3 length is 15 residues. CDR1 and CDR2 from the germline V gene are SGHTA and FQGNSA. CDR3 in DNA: TGTGCCAGCAGCCCCAGGGGCCTGGATGGAAAAGAGCAGTACTTC. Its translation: CASSPRGLDGKEQYF.

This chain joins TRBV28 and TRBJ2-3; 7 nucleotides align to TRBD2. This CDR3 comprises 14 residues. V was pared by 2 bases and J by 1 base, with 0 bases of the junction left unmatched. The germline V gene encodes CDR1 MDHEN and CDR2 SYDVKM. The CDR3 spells CASSLLAGTDTQYF. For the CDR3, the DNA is TGTGCCAGCAGTTTACTAGCGGGCACAGATACGCAGTATTTT.

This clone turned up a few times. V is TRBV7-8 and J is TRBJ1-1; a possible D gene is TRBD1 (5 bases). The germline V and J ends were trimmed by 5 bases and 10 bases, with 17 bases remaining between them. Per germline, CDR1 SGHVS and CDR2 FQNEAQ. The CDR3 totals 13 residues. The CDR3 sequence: CASSPATHQGAFF. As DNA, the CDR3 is TGTGCCAGCAGCCCTGCAACCCACCAGGGAGCTTTCTTT.

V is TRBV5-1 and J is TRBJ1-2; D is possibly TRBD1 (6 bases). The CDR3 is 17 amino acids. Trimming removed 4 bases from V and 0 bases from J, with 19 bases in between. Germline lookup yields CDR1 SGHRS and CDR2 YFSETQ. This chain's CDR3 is CASSTDVLRDTNYGYTF. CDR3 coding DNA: TGCGCCAGCAGCACGGATGTTCTCCGGGACACTAACTATGGCTACACCTTC.

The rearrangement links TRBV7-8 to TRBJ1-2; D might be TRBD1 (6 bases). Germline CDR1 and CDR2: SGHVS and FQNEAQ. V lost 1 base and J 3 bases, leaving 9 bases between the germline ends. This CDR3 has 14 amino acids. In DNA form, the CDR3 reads TGTGCCAGCAGCTTAGAAGCAGGGGACTATGGCTACACCTTC. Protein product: CASSLEAGDYGYTF.

The CDR3 coding sequence is TGTGCCAGTAGTATAATTCGACTAGCGGGAGTCTCCAATGAGCAGTTCTTC. Amino acid sequence: CASSIIRLAGVSNEQFF. This rearrangement joins TRBV19 to TRBJ2-1, with 12 bases matching TRBD2. Germline CDR1 is LNHDA and CDR2 is SQIVND (reference sequence). The ends lost 2 bases at V and 6 bases at J; junction bases unmatched: 8. CDR3 length: 17 amino acids.

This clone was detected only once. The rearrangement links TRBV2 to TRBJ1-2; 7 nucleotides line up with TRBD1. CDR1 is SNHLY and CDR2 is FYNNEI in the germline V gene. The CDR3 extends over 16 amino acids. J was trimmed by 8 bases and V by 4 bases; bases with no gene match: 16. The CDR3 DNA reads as TGTGCCAGCAGTGCTAACCAGCGACAGGGACGTTTCGGCTACACCTTC. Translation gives CASSANQRQGRFGYTF.

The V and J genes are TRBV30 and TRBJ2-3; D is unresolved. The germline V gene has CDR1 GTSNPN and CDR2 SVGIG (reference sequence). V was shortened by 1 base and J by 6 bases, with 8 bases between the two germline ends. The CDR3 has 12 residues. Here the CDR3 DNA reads TGTGCCTGGAGTGCCGGAAGGGATACGCAGTATTTT. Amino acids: CAWSAGRDTQYF.

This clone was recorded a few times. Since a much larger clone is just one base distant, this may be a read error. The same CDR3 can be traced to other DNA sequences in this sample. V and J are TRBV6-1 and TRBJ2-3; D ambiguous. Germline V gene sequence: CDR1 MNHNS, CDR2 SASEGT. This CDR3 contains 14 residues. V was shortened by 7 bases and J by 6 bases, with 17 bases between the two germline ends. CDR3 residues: CASTARTDTDTQYF. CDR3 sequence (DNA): TGTGCCAGCACAGCCCGAACTGACACGGATACGCAGTATTTT.

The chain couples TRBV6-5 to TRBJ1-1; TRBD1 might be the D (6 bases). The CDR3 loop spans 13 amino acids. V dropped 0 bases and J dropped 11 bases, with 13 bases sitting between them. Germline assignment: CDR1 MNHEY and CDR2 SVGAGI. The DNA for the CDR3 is TGTGCCAGCAGTTACTCTGTACAGGGATTGGCTTTCTTT. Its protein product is CASSYSVQGLAFF.

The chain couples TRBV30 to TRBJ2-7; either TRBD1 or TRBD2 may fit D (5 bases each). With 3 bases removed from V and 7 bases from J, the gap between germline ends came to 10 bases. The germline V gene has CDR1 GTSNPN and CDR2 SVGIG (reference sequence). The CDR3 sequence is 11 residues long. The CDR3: CAWRRGEEQYF. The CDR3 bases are TGTGCCTGGAGGAGAGGGGAGGAGCAGTACTTC.